This T cell receptor (beta chain) was recorded in a study of cytomegalovirus exposure and HLA in healthy donors. Notes on the study in general: Serostatus for CMV was the only available immune exposure information. As a later analysis revealed, most CMV-associated TCR beta chains appeared HLA-restricted.

As regards this clone: Its antigen is undetermined.

The PCR was carried out with 60 Vbeta primers and 13 Jbeta primers. Sequencing used immunoSEQ multiplex PCR; TCRdb keeps in-frame clones, though not all of them. This sample has 130,000 or so clones, with about four fifths found just once. Deletions cut 8 bases from V and 1 base from J, with 11 bases between. This CDR3 is built from 14 residues. Germline CDR1 reads MNHNS; CDR2 reads SASEGT. The J gene is TRBJ2-2, the V gene TRBV6-1; D is perhaps TRBD2 (7 bases). This sequence originates from a male donor in good health and CMV-seronegative. Sequencing input: PBMCs. This CDR3 is CASRGALNTGELFF. Here the CDR3 DNA reads TGTGCCAGCCGGGGGGCTCTGAACACCGGGGAGCTGTTTTTT.